The T cell receptor beta chain under discussion was sequenced for a study of blood T cells in healthy people across ages. The study, taken as a whole, reports: Possibly, changes in expanded clonotypes were confounded because donor CMV status was unknown.

A sample-barcoded 5' primer and a J-beta primer mix were used in a second PCR of roughly 6 to 11 cycles. TCRdb redid the calling of the 5' RACE reads with MiXCR, one entry per CDR3 protein. There are about 810,000 distinct CDR3 sequences in the sample; about 34% occur only once, and approximately 13% lies in the top ten. The CDR3 loop spans 13 amino acids. Trimming at V came to 6 bases and at J to 6 bases, leaving 1 base not matched to a gene. Individuals who donated were healthy Caucasians from Russia aged 6 to 90. The authors isolated at least 6.5 million PBMCs per sample. Total RNA amounts of at least 5.5 micrograms were extracted per sample. This clonotype has just a few counts. No antigen is known for it.

Specimen: blood. The rearrangement uses TRBV12-3 or TRBV12-4 and TRBJ1-6; 8 bases are a match to TRBD1. This receptor was obtained from a man aged 18 to 29 in good health. DNA for the CDR3: TGTGCCAGCAGACAGGGGGGTAATTCACCCCTCCACTTT. It specifies CASRQGGNSPLHF.